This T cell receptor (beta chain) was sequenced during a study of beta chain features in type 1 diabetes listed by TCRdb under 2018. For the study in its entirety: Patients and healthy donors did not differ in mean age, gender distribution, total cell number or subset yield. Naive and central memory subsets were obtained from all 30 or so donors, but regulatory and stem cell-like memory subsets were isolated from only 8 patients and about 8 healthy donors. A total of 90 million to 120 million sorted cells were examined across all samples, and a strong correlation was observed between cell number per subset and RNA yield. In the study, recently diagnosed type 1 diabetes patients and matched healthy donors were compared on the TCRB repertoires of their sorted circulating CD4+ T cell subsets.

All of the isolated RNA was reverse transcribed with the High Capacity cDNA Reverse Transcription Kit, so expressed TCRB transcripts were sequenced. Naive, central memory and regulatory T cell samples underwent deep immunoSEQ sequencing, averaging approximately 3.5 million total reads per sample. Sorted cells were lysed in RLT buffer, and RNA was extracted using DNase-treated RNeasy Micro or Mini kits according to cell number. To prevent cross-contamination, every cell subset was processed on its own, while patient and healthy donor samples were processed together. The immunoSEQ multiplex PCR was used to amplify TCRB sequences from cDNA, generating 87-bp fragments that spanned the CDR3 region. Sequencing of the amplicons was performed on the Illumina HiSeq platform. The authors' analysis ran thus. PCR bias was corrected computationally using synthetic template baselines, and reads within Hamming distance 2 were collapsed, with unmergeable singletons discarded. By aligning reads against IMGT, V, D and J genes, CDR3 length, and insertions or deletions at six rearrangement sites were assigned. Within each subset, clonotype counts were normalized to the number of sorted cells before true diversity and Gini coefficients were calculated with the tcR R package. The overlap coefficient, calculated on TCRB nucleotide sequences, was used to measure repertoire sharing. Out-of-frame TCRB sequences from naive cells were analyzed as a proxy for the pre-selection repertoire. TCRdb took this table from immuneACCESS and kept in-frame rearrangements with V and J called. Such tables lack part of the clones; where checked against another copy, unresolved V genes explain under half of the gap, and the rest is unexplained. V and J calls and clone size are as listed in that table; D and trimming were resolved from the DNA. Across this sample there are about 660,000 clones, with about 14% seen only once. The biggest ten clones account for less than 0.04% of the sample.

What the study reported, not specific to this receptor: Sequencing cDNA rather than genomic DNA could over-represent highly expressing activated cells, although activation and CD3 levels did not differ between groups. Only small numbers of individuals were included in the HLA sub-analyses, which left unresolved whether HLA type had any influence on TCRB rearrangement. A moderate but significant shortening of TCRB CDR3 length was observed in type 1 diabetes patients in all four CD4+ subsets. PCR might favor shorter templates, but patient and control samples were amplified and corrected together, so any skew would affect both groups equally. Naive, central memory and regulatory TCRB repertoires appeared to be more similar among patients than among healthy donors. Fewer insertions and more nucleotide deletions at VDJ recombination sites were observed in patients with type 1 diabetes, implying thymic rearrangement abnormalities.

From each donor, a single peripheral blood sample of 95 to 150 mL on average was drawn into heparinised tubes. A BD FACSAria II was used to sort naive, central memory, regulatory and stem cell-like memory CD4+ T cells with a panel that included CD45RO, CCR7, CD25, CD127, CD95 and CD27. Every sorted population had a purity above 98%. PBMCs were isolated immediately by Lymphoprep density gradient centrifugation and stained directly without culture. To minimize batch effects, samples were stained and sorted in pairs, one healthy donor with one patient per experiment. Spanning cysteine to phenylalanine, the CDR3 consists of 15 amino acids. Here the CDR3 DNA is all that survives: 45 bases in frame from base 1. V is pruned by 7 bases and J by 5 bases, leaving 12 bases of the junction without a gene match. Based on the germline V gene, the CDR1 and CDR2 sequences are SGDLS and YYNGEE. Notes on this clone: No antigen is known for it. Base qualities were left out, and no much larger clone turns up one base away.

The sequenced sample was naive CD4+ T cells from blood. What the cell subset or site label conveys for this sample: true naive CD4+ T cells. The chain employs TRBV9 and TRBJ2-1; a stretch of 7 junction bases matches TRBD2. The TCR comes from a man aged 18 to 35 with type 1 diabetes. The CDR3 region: CASSLEVAGNNEQFF. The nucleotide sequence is TGTGCCAGCTCCCTTGAGGTAGCGGGTAACAATGAGCAGTTCTTC.